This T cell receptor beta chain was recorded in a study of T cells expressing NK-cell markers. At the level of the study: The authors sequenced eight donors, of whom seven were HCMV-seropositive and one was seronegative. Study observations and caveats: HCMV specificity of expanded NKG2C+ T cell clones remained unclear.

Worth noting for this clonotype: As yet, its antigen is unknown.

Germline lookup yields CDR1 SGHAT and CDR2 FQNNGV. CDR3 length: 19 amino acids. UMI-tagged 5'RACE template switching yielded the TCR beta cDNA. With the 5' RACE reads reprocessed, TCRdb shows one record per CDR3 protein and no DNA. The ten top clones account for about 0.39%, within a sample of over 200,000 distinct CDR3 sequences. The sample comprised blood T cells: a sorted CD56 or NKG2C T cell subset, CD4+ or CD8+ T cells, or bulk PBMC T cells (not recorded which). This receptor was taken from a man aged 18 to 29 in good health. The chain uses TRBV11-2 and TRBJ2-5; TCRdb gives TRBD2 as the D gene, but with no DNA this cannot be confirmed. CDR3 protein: CASREPGRRGLADQETQYF.